This TCR beta chain was recovered during a study of blood T cell repertoires in COVID-19. Here immunoSEQ multiplex PCR was the method, and the copy in TCRdb shows in-frame clones only, minus some. The sample shows tens of thousands of clones, 65% to 90% of them seen only once. After removal of 1 base from V and 5 bases from J, the junction contained 13 bases not matched to a gene. Germline CDR1 is SGHRS and CDR2 is YFSETQ. The CDR3 spans 17 residues. The origin of this receptor is a man aged 60 to 75 with acute or convalescent COVID-19. Material: peripheral blood. The J gene is TRBJ1-2, the V gene TRBV5-1; 8 nucleotides align to TRBD1. CDR3 in DNA: TGCGCCAGCAGCTTGTATTCGGGGACAGGCCAACTTTATGGCTACACCTTC. This gives the protein CASSLYSGTGQLYGYTF.